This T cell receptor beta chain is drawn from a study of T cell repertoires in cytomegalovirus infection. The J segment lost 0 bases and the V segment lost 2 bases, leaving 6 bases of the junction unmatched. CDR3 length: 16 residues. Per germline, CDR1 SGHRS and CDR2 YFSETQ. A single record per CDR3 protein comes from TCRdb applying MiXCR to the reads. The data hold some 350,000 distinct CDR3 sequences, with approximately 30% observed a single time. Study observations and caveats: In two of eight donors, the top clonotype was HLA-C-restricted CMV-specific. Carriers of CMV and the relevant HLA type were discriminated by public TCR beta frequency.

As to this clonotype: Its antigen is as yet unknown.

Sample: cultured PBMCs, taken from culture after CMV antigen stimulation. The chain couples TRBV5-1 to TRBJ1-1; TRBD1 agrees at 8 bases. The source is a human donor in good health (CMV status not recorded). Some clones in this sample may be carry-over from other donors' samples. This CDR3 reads CASSFIGQGMNTEAFF. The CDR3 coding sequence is TGCGCCAGCAGCTTTATTGGACAGGGTATGAACACTGAAGCTTTCTTT.